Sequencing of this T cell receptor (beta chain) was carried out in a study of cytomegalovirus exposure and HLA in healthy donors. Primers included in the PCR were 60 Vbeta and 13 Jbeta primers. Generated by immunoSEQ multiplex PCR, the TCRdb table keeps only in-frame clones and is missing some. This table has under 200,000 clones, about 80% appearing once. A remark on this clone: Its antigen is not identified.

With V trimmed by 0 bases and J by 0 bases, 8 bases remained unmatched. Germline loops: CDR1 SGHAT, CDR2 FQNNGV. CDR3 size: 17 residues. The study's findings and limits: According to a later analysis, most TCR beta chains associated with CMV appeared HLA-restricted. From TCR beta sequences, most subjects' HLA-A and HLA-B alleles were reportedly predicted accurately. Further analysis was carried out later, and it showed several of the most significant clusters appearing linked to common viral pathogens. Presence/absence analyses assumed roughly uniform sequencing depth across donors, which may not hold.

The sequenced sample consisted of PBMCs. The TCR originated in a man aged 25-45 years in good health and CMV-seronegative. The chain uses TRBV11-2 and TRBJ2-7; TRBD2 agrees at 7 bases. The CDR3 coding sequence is TGTGCCAGCAGCTTAGATCTAACGGCTAGCGGCTCCTACGAGCAGTACTTC. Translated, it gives CASSLDLTASGSYEQYF.